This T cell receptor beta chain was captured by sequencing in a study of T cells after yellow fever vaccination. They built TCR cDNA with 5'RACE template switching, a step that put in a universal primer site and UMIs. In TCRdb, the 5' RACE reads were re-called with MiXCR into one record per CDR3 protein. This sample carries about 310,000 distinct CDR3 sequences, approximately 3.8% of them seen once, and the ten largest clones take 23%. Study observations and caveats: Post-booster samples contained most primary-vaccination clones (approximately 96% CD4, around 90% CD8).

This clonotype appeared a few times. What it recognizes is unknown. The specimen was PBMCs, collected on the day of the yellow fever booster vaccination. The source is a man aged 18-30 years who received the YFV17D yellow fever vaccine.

CDR3 amino acids: CASSFAGGGSSYNSPLHF. DNA of the CDR3: TGCGCCAGCAGCTTCGCCGGCGGGGGAAGCTCCTATAATTCACCCCTCCACTTT. The chain recombines TRBV5-1 with TRBJ1-6, with D possibly TRBD1 on 5 matching bases. Germline V CDR1 and CDR2: SGHRS, YFSETQ. The CDR3 covers 18 residues. V lost 2 bases to trimming and J lost 0 bases, with 15 bases between them.